This T cell receptor beta chain emerged from a study of blood T cell repertoires in COVID-19. Produced via immunoSEQ multiplex PCR; TCRdb's table is partial and in-frame only. Here the sample spans under 200,000 clones, 65% to 90% being singletons. Participant ages covered about 18 to 89 years across about two dozen US areas. The CDR3 contains 16 residues. Germline CDR1 MNHEY, CDR2 SVGAGI. The J segment lost 0 bases and the V segment lost 4 bases, leaving 3 bases of the junction unmatched. The chain joins TRBV6-5 to TRBJ1-3, with 10 bases matching TRBD1. The clonotype was recovered from an older woman with acute COVID-19. The sequenced sample consisted of PBMCs or T cells enriched from blood (not recorded which). As DNA, the CDR3 is TGTGCCAGCAGTTTGGGACAGGGGTCCTCTGGAAACACCATATATTTT. It is translated as CASSLGQGSSGNTIYF.